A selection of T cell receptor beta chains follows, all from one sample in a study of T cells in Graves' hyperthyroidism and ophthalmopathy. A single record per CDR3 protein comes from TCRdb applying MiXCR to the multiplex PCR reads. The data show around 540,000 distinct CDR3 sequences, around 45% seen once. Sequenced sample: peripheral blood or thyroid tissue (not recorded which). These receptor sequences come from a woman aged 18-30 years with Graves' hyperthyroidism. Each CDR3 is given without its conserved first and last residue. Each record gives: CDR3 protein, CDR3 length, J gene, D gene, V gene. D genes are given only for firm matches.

CDR3 protein: ASSLGRVASPLH
CDR3 length: 12
J gene: TRBJ1-6
D gene: NA
V gene: TRBV7-8

CDR3 protein: ASSGTGHSNQPQH
CDR3 length: 13
J gene: TRBJ1-5
D gene: TRBD1
V gene: TRBV2

CDR3 protein: ASSFRGISYEQY
CDR3 length: 12
J gene: TRBJ2-7
D gene: NA
V gene: TRBV7-9

CDR3 protein: ASSLALREQY
CDR3 length: 10
J gene: TRBJ2-7
D gene: NA
V gene: TRBV7-9

CDR3 protein: ATLHGGGEKLF
CDR3 length: 11
J gene: TRBJ1-4
D gene: NA
V gene: TRBV5-1

CDR3 protein: ASSRTGAGTGELF
CDR3 length: 13
J gene: TRBJ2-2
D gene: TRBD1
V gene: TRBV7-6

CDR3 protein: ASSLMGTQETQY
CDR3 length: 12
J gene: TRBJ2-5
D gene: NA
V gene: TRBV7-9

CDR3 protein: SSYRGGDSPLH
CDR3 length: 11
J gene: TRBJ1-6
D gene: NA
V gene: TRBV20-1

CDR3 protein: ATSRAHKNTGELF
CDR3 length: 13
J gene: TRBJ2-2
D gene: NA
V gene: TRBV15

CDR3 protein: ASSSHSDLPGYEQY
CDR3 length: 14
J gene: TRBJ2-7
D gene: NA
V gene: TRBV7-9

CDR3 protein: SVAWGEAF
CDR3 length: 8
J gene: TRBJ1-1
D gene: NA
V gene: TRBV29-1

CDR3 protein: ASSDTGEQY
CDR3 length: 9
J gene: TRBJ2-7
D gene: NA
V gene: TRBV10-2

CDR3 protein: ATSIGQGASEKLF
CDR3 length: 13
J gene: TRBJ1-4
D gene: TRBD1
V gene: TRBV15

CDR3 protein: ASSTRGRDTGELF
CDR3 length: 13
J gene: TRBJ2-2
D gene: TRBD2
V gene: TRBV19

CDR3 protein: ASSQQGVYEQY
CDR3 length: 11
J gene: TRBJ2-7
D gene: TRBD1
V gene: TRBV5-1

CDR3 protein: SARILAVSYEQY
CDR3 length: 12
J gene: TRBJ2-7
D gene: TRBD2
V gene: TRBV20-1

CDR3 protein: ASSLGRVENYGYT
CDR3 length: 13
J gene: TRBJ1-2
D gene: NA
V gene: TRBV15

CDR3 protein: ASSSNQDMMNTEAF
CDR3 length: 14
J gene: TRBJ1-1
D gene: NA
V gene: TRBV7-2

CDR3 protein: SVAGRGRGTEAF
CDR3 length: 12
J gene: TRBJ1-1
D gene: NA
V gene: TRBV29-1

CDR3 protein: SVRPTSELF
CDR3 length: 9
J gene: TRBJ2-2
D gene: TRBD2
V gene: TRBV29-1

CDR3 protein: ASSATGHMNTEAF
CDR3 length: 13
J gene: TRBJ1-1
D gene: NA
V gene: TRBV9

CDR3 protein: ASSEGGRVGSYEQY
CDR3 length: 14
J gene: TRBJ2-7
D gene: NA
V gene: TRBV7-9

CDR3 protein: ASSLGAKLTGYGYT
CDR3 length: 14
J gene: TRBJ1-2
D gene: NA
V gene: TRBV13

CDR3 protein: SVWSGETQY
CDR3 length: 9
J gene: TRBJ2-5
D gene: NA
V gene: TRBV29-1

CDR3 protein: ASSLGVSGRTQY
CDR3 length: 12
J gene: TRBJ2-5
D gene: NA
V gene: TRBV11-2

CDR3 protein: ASSIGTGSSNQPQH
CDR3 length: 14
J gene: TRBJ1-5
D gene: TRBD1
V gene: TRBV7-9

CDR3 protein: AISEGVGLT
CDR3 length: 9
J gene: TRBJ2-6
D gene: NA
V gene: TRBV10-3

CDR3 protein: ASVDRSGYT
CDR3 length: 9
J gene: TRBJ1-2
D gene: NA
V gene: TRBV25-1

CDR3 protein: ASSFVGSLYEQY
CDR3 length: 12
J gene: TRBJ2-7
D gene: NA
V gene: TRBV5-4

CDR3 protein: ATSDADRPLEQY
CDR3 length: 12
J gene: TRBJ2-7
D gene: TRBD1
V gene: TRBV24-1

CDR3 protein: ASSLTGTGGVYGYT
CDR3 length: 14
J gene: TRBJ1-2
D gene: TRBD1
V gene: TRBV7-9

CDR3 protein: ASSVGRGGYQETQY
CDR3 length: 14
J gene: TRBJ2-5
D gene: TRBD2
V gene: TRBV9

CDR3 protein: ATTPDGREQY
CDR3 length: 10
J gene: TRBJ2-7
D gene: NA
V gene: TRBV15

CDR3 protein: ASSFWTGVYEQY
CDR3 length: 12
J gene: TRBJ2-7
D gene: TRBD1
V gene: TRBV7-2

CDR3 protein: ASSFLDRLDGYT
CDR3 length: 12
J gene: TRBJ1-2
D gene: NA
V gene: TRBV27

CDR3 protein: SVGGRTQGGELF
CDR3 length: 12
J gene: TRBJ2-2
D gene: NA
V gene: TRBV29-1

CDR3 protein: ASSLGDANTEAF
CDR3 length: 12
J gene: TRBJ1-1
D gene: NA
V gene: TRBV5-1

CDR3 protein: ASSEGQGARSPLH
CDR3 length: 13
J gene: TRBJ1-6
D gene: TRBD1
V gene: TRBV7-6

CDR3 protein: SVGEPEGSGINQPQH
CDR3 length: 15
J gene: TRBJ1-5
D gene: NA
V gene: TRBV29-1

CDR3 protein: ATPPRTGETGYT
CDR3 length: 12
J gene: TRBJ1-2
D gene: TRBD1
V gene: TRBV24-1

CDR3 protein: SALGYNYGYT
CDR3 length: 10
J gene: TRBJ1-2
D gene: NA
V gene: TRBV20-1